These 25 T cell receptor beta chains originate from one sample sequenced in a study of response to subunit inactivated influenza vaccine. TCRdb called the RT-PCR reads again in MiXCR, with one record for every CDR3 protein. The sample has hundreds of thousands of distinct CDR3 sequences; more than 15% are singletons. The sequencing here drew on CD4+ T cells sorted from PBMCs, taken around 25 months after vaccination. These receptors were taken from a man aged 50 to 69 who received an inactivated influenza vaccine.

There are many counts of this clonotype. V is TRBV4-1 and J is TRBJ1-3, with TRBD1 matching 7 bases. The CDR3 has 16 residues. The ends lost 0 bases at V and 0 bases at J; junction bases unmatched: 2. Germline CDR1 MGHRA, CDR2 YSYEKL. In nucleotides, the CDR3 is TGCGCCAGCAGCCAAGAGGGACAGCGCTCTGGAAACACCATATATTTT. The encoded protein is CASSQEGQRSGNTIYF.

A few counts support this clonotype. This chain links TRBV20-1 with TRBJ1-2; D unresolved. The CDR3 is 14 residues long. Germline CDR1 and CDR2: DFQATT and SNEGSKA (reference sequence). V was clipped by 3 bases and J by 0 bases, with 11 bases between them. CDR3 bases: TGCAGTGCTAGTTTGACTTCGCCTAACTATGGCTACACCTTC. Protein product: CSASLTSPNYGYTF.

Only a few counts were recorded for this clonotype. This chain links TRBV20-1 with TRBJ2-7, with 11 bases lining up with TRBD1. Germline V gene lookup returns CDR1 DFQATT and CDR2 SNEGSKA (reference sequence). This CDR3 is built from 15 residues. The V and J ends lost 0 bases and 4 bases, in that order; junction bases with no gene match: 5. The CDR3 bases are TGCAGTGCTAGAGATCCTGGGACAGGGGGGTACGAGCAGTACTTC. Protein sequence: CSARDPGTGGYEQYF.

The gene calls are TRBV4-3 and TRBJ2-2; D is unresolved. Trimming pared 0 bases from V and 8 bases from J, leaving 7 bases between. The CDR3 extends over 13 amino acids. From germline, CDR1 is LGHNA and CDR2 YSLEER. The CDR3 DNA is TGCGCCAGCAGCCAAGATTTGGGAGGGGAGCTGTTTTTT. Protein product: CASSQDLGGELFF.

J is TRBJ2-1 and V is TRBV29-1; perhaps TRBD2 as D (6 bases). Trimming removed 6 bases at V and 4 bases at J, with 16 bases between. Per germline, CDR1 SQVTM and CDR2 ANQGSEA. This CDR3 has 14 amino acids. CDR3 in amino acids: CSVSGRYGYNEQFF. The CDR3, as DNA: TGCAGCGTCTCAGGGAGGTATGGATACAATGAGCAGTTCTTC.

This clonotype was counted only a few times. The V call is TRBV12-3 or TRBV12-4, the J call TRBJ1-4; 7 positions agree with TRBD1. CDR3 length: 15 residues. The ends lost 5 bases at V and 5 bases at J; junction bases unmatched: 8. In nucleotides, the CDR3 is TGTGCCAGCAGTCTGGGACAGAGCAGCAATGAAAAACTGTTTTTT. Protein product: CASSLGQSSNEKLFF.

This clonotype was seen a handful of times. The V and J genes are TRBV12-3 or TRBV12-4 and TRBJ1-4; the D is unclear. The CDR3 sequence is 12 residues long. Trimming cost V 1 base and J 8 bases, with 5 bases left between them. This chain's CDR3 is CASSLVREKLFF. CDR3 DNA: TGTGCCAGCAGTTTAGTCCGCGAAAAACTGTTTTTT.

This clonotype was observed many times. The V call is TRBV20-1, the J call TRBJ1-1; D ambiguous. The V gene's germline CDR1 is DFQATT and CDR2 SNEGSKA (reference sequence). The CDR3 extends over 13 amino acids. V was trimmed by 0 bases and J by 1 base, leaving 6 bases between them. The DNA of the CDR3 is TGCAGTGCTAGAGATCGGGGGAACACTGAAGCTTTCTTT. Protein: CSARDRGNTEAFF.

This clonotype was seen many times. This chain uses TRBV4-1 with TRBJ2-1; D is perhaps TRBD2 (6 bases). The germline V and J ends were trimmed by 0 bases and 2 bases, with 8 bases remaining between them. CDR1 is MGHRA and CDR2 is YSYEKL in the germline V gene. This CDR3 contains 15 residues. The CDR3 loop is CASSQDRGAYNEQFF. CDR3 coding DNA: TGCGCCAGCAGCCAAGATCGCGGGGCCTACAATGAGCAGTTCTTC.

The genes are TRBV4-1 and TRBJ2-5; D remains unclear. CDR1 is MGHRA and CDR2 is YSYEKL in the germline V gene. This CDR3 has 16 residues. V lost 0 bases to trimming and J lost 2 bases, with 13 bases between them. The CDR3 protein is CASSQDIRFGQETQYF. In DNA form, the CDR3 reads TGCGCCAGCAGCCAAGACATCCGCTTCGGACAAGAGACCCAGTACTTC.

The sample holds a few counts of this clonotype. V is TRBV27 and J is TRBJ2-1, with D tentatively TRBD1 (6 bases). CDR3 length equals 15 residues. V lost 5 bases and J 6 bases, leaving 17 bases between the germline ends. The germline V gene encodes CDR1 MNHEY and CDR2 SMNVEV (reference sequence). The CDR3 loop is CASSLAGRGSNEQFF. The CDR3, as DNA: TGTGCCAGCAGTCTAGCAGGCAGGGGCAGCAATGAGCAGTTCTTC.

The chain couples TRBV6-1 to TRBJ2-7; TRBD2 matches 9 bases. The CDR3 sequence is 16 residues long. V trimming: 6 bases; J trimming: 4 bases; junction bases outside the gene matches: 13. Per the germline V gene, CDR1 is MNHNS and CDR2 is SASEGT. The CDR3 nucleotides are TGTGCCAGCAGCGACCCGGCAGCGGGAGGATTTTACGAGCAGTACTTC. Encoded protein: CASSDPAAGGFYEQYF.

The J gene is TRBJ2-1, the V gene TRBV14, with D hard to call. This CDR3 region has 15 residues. Germline V gene lookup returns CDR1 SGHDN and CDR2 FVKESK. Deletions cut 4 bases from V and 9 bases from J, with 19 bases between. The DNA for the CDR3 is TGTGCCAGCAGCCTTCCCCGGGCTTACGGCGGTGAGCAGTTCTTC. Translation gives CASSLPRAYGGEQFF.

The CDR3 nucleotides read TGTGCCAGCAGTCCGACCCCTACGAGACAGTTCTACACCTTC. Its protein product is CASSPTPTRQFYTF. The chain couples TRBV6-1 to TRBJ1-2, with D perhaps TRBD1 (5 bases). Per germline, CDR1 MNHNS and CDR2 SASEGT. CDR3 length equals 14 residues. Trimming removed 5 bases from V and 10 bases from J, with 20 bases in between.

This rearrangement joins TRBV29-1 to TRBJ2-5; a possible D gene is TRBD1 (6 bases). This CDR3 region has 13 residues. V was trimmed by 4 bases and J by 5 bases, leaving 14 bases between them. Germline V gene lookup returns CDR1 SQVTM and CDR2 ANQGSEA. The CDR3 DNA follows: TGCAGCGTTGTCACCTGGCAGGGGGAGACCCAGTACTTC. It specifies CSVVTWQGETQYF.

This rearrangement joins TRBV29-1 to TRBJ2-1; TRBD2 might be the D (6 bases). Trimming shortened V by 7 bases and J by 10 bases, and 11 bases separated the two germline ends. The CDR3 contains 10 residues. Germline assignment: CDR1 SQVTM and CDR2 ANQGSEA. The CDR3 sequence is CSGGLTEQFF. CDR3 DNA: TGCAGCGGGGGACTTACAGAGCAGTTCTTC.

The chain joins TRBV9 to TRBJ2-3; 8 bases align to TRBD2. J gave up 1 base and V 2 bases, and 3 bases lay outside the gene matches. Per the germline V gene, CDR1 is SGDLS and CDR2 is YYNGEE. The CDR3 sequence is 15 residues long. The CDR3 region has the DNA TGTGCCAGCAGCGTCGGGGGGGCCCGCACAGATACGCAGTATTTT. The encoded protein is CASSVGGARTDTQYF.

The rearrangement joins TRBV20-1 to TRBJ2-2; a weak D match, TRBD2 (5 bases). CDR1 and CDR2 from the germline V gene are DFQATT and SNEGSKA (reference sequence). This CDR3 is 14 amino acids long. V was pared by 1 base and J by 2 bases, with 8 bases between. The CDR3, as DNA: TGCAGTGCTAGAGCTCGGGAAAACACCGGGGAGCTGTTTTTT. Its protein product is CSARARENTGELFF.

This chain joins TRBV4-2 and TRBJ2-1; D might be TRBD2 (5 bases). The CDR3 runs to 18 residues. Looked up from germline, CDR1 is LGHNA and CDR2 is YNFKEQ. Deletions cut 2 bases from V and 0 bases from J, with 17 bases between. CDR3: CASSQSWMGSSSYNEQFF. CDR3 sequence (DNA): TGTGCCAGCAGCCAATCCTGGATGGGGAGTAGCTCCTACAATGAGCAGTTCTTC.

This clonotype was seen at least ten times. The chain has TRBV28 and TRBJ2-7, with D hard to call. CDR3 length: 13 amino acids. Germline V gene lookup returns CDR1 MDHEN and CDR2 SYDVKM. V was clipped by 6 bases and J by 0 bases, with 9 bases between them. Written as DNA, the CDR3 is TGTGCCAGCAGGAGGACGAGCTCCTACGAGCAGTACTTC. Protein sequence: CASRRTSSYEQYF.

This chain links TRBV6-1 with TRBJ1-5; D call uncertain. The V gene's germline CDR1 is MNHNS and CDR2 SASEGT. The CDR3 sequence is 15 residues long. Trimming cost V 6 bases and J 0 bases, with 12 bases left between them. CDR3 nucleotides: TGTGCCAGCAGCGGACTACCTATTAGCAATCAGCCCCAGCATTTT. It codes for CASSGLPISNQPQHF.

This clonotype showed up just once. The gene calls are TRBV5-1 and TRBJ2-7, with D possibly TRBD1 on 6 matching bases. This CDR3 is built from 13 residues. The germline V and J ends were trimmed by 5 bases and 0 bases, with 9 bases remaining between them. Germline CDR1 reads SGHRS; CDR2 reads YFSETQ. CDR3 sequence reads: CASRMDSSYEQYF. DNA for the CDR3: TGCGCCAGCAGGATGGACAGCTCCTACGAGCAGTACTTC. Full variable domain (remainder filled in from reference TRBV5-1 and TRBJ2-7): KAGVTQTPRYLIKTRGQQVTLSCSPISGHRSVSWYQQTPGQGLQFLFEYFSETQRNKGNFPGRFSGRQFSNSRSEMNVSTLELGDSALYLCASRMDSSYEQYFGPGTRLTVT.

The chain employs TRBV20-1 and TRBJ2-7; D is possibly TRBD1 (6 bases). The CDR3 has 13 residues. V was pared by 6 bases and J by 0 bases, with 12 bases between. Germline V gives CDR1 DFQATT, CDR2 SNEGSKA (reference sequence). The CDR3 protein is CSAHRESSYEQYF. The CDR3 DNA sequence: TGCAGTGCCCACAGGGAGAGCTCCTACGAGCAGTACTTC.

The sample holds many counts of this clonotype. This sequence joins TRBV3-1 and TRBJ1-2, with a weak D call TRBD1 (6 bases). Trimming shortened V by 1 base and J by 1 base, and 13 bases separated the two germline ends. The CDR3 has 16 residues. From germline, CDR1 is LGHDT and CDR2 YNNKEL (reference sequence). As DNA, the CDR3 is TGTGCCAGCAGCCAAGCGGGGAGACAGGTTAACTATGGCTACACCTTC. Its protein product is CASSQAGRQVNYGYTF.

The chain combines TRBV27 with TRBJ2-3; D gene uncertain. V lost 2 bases to trimming and J lost 8 bases, with 20 bases between them. This CDR3 contains 16 residues. The germline gives CDR1 MNHEY, CDR2 SMNVEV (reference sequence). This CDR3 reads CASSLIHPVIPGTQYF. In DNA form, the CDR3 reads TGTGCCAGCAGTTTAATTCACCCAGTGATCCCGGGTACGCAGTATTTT.